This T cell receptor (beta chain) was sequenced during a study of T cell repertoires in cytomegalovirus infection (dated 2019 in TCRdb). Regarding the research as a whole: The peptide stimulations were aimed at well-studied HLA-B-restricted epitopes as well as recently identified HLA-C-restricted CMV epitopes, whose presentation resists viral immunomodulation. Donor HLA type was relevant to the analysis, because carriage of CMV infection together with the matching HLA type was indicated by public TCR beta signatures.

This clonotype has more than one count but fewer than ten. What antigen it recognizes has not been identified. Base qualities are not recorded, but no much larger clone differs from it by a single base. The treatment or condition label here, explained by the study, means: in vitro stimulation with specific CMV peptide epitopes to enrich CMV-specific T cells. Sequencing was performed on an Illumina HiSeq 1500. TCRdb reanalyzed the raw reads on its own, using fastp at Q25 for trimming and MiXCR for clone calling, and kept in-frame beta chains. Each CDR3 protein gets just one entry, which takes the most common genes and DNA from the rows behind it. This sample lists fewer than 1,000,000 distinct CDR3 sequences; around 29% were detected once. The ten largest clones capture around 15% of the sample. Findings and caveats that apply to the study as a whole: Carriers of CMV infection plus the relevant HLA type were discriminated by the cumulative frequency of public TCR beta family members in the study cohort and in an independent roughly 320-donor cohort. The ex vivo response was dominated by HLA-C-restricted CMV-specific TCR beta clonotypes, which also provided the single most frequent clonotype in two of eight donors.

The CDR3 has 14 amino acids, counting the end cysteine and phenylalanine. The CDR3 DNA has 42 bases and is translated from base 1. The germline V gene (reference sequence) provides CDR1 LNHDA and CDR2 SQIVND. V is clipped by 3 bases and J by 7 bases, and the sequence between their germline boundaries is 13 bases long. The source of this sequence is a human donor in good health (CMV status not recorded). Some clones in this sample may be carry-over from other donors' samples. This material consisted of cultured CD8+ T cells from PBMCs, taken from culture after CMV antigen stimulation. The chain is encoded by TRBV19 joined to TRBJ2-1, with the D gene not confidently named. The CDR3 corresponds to CASSIRAARNEQFF. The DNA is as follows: TGTGCCAGTAGTATTCGAGCAGCAAGGAATGAGCAGTTCTTC.